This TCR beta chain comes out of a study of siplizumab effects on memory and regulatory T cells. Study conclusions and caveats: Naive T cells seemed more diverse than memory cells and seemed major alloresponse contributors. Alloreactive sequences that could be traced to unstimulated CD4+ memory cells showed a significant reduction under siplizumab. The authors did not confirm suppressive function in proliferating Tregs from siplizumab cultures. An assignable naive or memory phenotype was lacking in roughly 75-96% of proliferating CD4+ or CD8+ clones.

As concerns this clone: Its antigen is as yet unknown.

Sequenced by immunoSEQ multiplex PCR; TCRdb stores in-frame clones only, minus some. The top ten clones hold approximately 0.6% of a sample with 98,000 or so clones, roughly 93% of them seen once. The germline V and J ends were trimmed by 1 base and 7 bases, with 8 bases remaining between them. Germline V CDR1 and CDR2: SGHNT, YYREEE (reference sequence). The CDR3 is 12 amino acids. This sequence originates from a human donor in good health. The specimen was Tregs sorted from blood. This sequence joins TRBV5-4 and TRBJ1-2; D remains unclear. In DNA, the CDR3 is TGTGCCAGCAGCTTGATTCCCCTTGGCTACACCTTC. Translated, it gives CASSLIPLGYTF.